This passage covers 22 T cell receptor beta chains from one sample sequenced in a study of blood T cell repertoires in COVID-19 (dated by TCRdb to the early 2020s). Library creation used the immunoSEQ multiplex PCR assay. The immuneACCESS repertoire file appears here via TCRdb, limited to in-frame rearrangements. These files lack a portion of the clones; in checked studies, under half of the deficit traces to unresolved V genes, and the cause of the others is not known. The sample yields about 160,000 clones; 80% to 90% were counted once. Less than 3.5% of the sample goes to the ten largest clones. Sequenced: peripheral blood. The receptors stem from a man in his 70s with acute or convalescent COVID-19.

The J gene is TRBJ2-2, the V gene TRBV29-1; no firm D call. The CDR3 is 13 residues long. Looked up from germline, CDR1 is SQVTM and CDR2 is ANQGSEA. Trimming removed 7 bases at V and 1 base at J, with 10 bases between. This CDR3 is CSAPGLNTGELFF. Written as DNA, the CDR3 is TGCAGCGCCCCGGGTTTGAACACCGGGGAGCTGTTTTTT.

Only a few counts were recorded for this clone. This chain links TRBV29-1 with TRBJ1-1; 9 positions agree with TRBD1. The ends lost 5 bases at V and 10 bases at J; junction bases unmatched: 2. CDR1 and CDR2 from the germline V gene are SQVTM and ANQGSEA. The CDR3 runs 10 residues. CDR3 nucleotide sequence: TGCAGCGTTTACAGGGGGCGAGCTTTCTTT. Residues: CSVYRGRAFF.

At least ten counts were recorded for this clone. V usage is TRBV10-3 and J usage is TRBJ2-2, with TRBD2 matching 7 bases. This CDR3 has 13 residues. In germline, CDR1 is ENHRY, CDR2 SYGVKD. V lost 8 bases to trimming and J lost 1 base; unmatched junction nucleotides: 1. The CDR3 DNA reads TGTGCCATCCGGGGGGAGAACACCGGGGAGCTGTTTTTT. As protein: CAIRGENTGELFF.

The CDR3 region has the DNA TGTGCCTGGAGTCGTTCAGGGGTTGGAAACACCATATATTTT. Residues: CAWSRSGVGNTIYF. V is TRBV30 and J is TRBJ1-3, with D perhaps matching TRBD1 (6 bases). CDR1 GTSNPN and CDR2 SVGIG come from the germline V gene (reference sequence). Trimming removed 2 bases at V and 3 bases at J, with 11 bases between. The CDR3 is 14 residues long.

The chain recombines TRBV6-5 with TRBJ1-6, with 9 bases lining up with TRBD1. The CDR3 is 13 amino acids. The V gene end was trimmed by 2 bases and the J gene end by 11 bases; junction bases not matched to a gene: 1. Germline loops: CDR1 MNHEY, CDR2 SVGAGI. CDR3 amino acids: CASSYDRGAPLHF. CDR3 sequence (DNA): TGTGCCAGCAGTTACGACAGGGGGGCACCCCTCCACTTT.

This clone was found once. The genes are TRBV9 and TRBJ2-1; possible D gene TRBD1, 5 bases. Germline CDR1 and CDR2: SGDLS and YYNGEE. This CDR3 is 16 amino acids long. Trimming stripped 1 base from V and 1 base from J, with 12 bases between. CDR3 bases: TGTGCCAGCAGCGTATCAAGGGGATTGTCCTACAATGAGCAGTTCTTC. Its protein product is CASSVSRGLSYNEQFF.

The V call is TRBV7-3, the J call TRBJ2-5, with D possibly TRBD2 on 6 matching bases. This CDR3 comprises 15 residues. The ends were cut back, 4 bases at V and 2 bases at J, with 14 bases in the middle. Germline V gene data show CDR1 as SGHTA and CDR2 as FQGTGA. CDR3 residues: CASSSRGWAQETQYF. CDR3 nucleotide sequence: TGTGCCAGCAGCTCACGGGGGTGGGCACAAGAGACCCAGTACTTC.

In DNA, the CDR3 is TGCGCCAGCAGCGTCACAGGGTCTCCGAACACCGGGGAGCTGTTTTTT. The encoded protein is CASSVTGSPNTGELFF. The gene calls are TRBV5-1 and TRBJ2-2, with D perhaps TRBD1 (6 bases). Germline V gene lookup returns CDR1 SGHRS and CDR2 YFSETQ. The CDR3 length is 16 residues. V was shortened by 4 bases and J by 0 bases, with 13 bases between the two germline ends. Complete variable domain (other parts from reference TRBV5-1 and TRBJ2-2): KAGVTQTPRYLIKTRGQQVTLSCSPISGHRSVSWYQQTPGQGLQFLFEYFSETQRNKGNFPGRFSGRQFSNSRSEMNVSTLELGDSALYLCASSVTGSPNTGELFFGEGSRLTVL.

The chain links TRBV5-1 to TRBJ2-4, with 7 bases lining up with TRBD2. J lost 3 bases, V lost 0 bases, and 6 bases had no gene match. Germline CDR1 SGHRS, CDR2 YFSETQ. The CDR3 is 16 amino acids. CDR3 amino acids: CASSLGLGGDKNIQYF. The DNA of the CDR3 is TGCGCCAGCAGCTTGGGTCTGGGAGGGGACAAAAACATTCAGTACTTC.

This clone has just one count. The V and J genes are TRBV9 and TRBJ2-7, with D maybe TRBD1 (5 bases). CDR1 is SGDLS and CDR2 is YYNGEE in the germline V gene. Trimming removed 0 bases from V and 0 bases from J, with 7 bases in between. There are 14 residues in the CDR3. The CDR3 sequence is CASSVDGASYEQYF. CDR3 DNA: TGTGCCAGCAGCGTAGATGGGGCCTCCTACGAGCAGTACTTC.

The rearrangement uses TRBV13 and TRBJ1-1, with D perhaps matching TRBD1 (6 bases). This CDR3 spans 15 amino acids. V was clipped by 4 bases and J by 5 bases, with 17 bases between them. Germline lookup yields CDR1 PRHDT and CDR2 FYEKMQ (reference sequence). The CDR3 loop is CASSSRGQSRTEAFF. The DNA of the CDR3 is TGTGCCAGCAGCTCACGGGGACAATCACGGACTGAAGCTTTCTTT.

This chain connects TRBV29-1 to TRBJ1-4; the match to TRBD1 covers 9 bases. From germline, CDR1 is SQVTM and CDR2 ANQGSEA. The CDR3 has 13 residues. The V segment lost 6 bases and the J segment 4 bases; nucleotides outside the gene matches: 3. The CDR3 loop is CSVGTGSNEKLFF. CDR3 nucleotide sequence: TGCAGCGTGGGGACAGGGAGTAATGAAAAACTGTTTTTT.

The J gene is TRBJ2-2, the V gene TRBV4-1; D might be TRBD1 (6 bases). Germline V gene data show CDR1 as MGHRA and CDR2 as YSYEKL. V gave up 0 bases and J gave up 6 bases, with 23 bases separating them. This CDR3 is built from 19 residues. The CDR3 loop is CASSQDRNRPGQSSGELFF. In nucleotides, the CDR3 is TGCGCCAGCAGCCAAGATCGTAACAGACCAGGACAGAGCTCCGGGGAGCTGTTTTTT.

The chain recombines TRBV14 with TRBJ1-6; D not certain. This CDR3 is built from 16 residues. Germline V gene data show CDR1 as SGHDN and CDR2 as FVKESK. Trimming removed 2 bases at V and 0 bases at J, with 8 bases between. CDR3 residues: CASSQMGSSYNSPLHF. CDR3 DNA sequence: TGTGCCAGCAGCCAAATGGGGAGCTCCTATAATTCACCCCTCCACTTT. The complete variable domain, with remaining parts taken from reference TRBV14 and TRBJ1-6, reads EAGVTQFPSHSVIEKGQTVTLRCDPISGHDNLYWYRRVMGKEIKFLLHFVKESKQDESGMPNNRFLAERTGGTYSTLKVQPAELEDSGVYFCASSQMGSSYNSPLHFGNGTRLTVT.

CDR3 in amino acids: CASSQGVPTEAFF. The CDR3 region has the DNA TGCGCCAGCAGCCAAGGCGTCCCCACTGAAGCTTTCTTT. The genes are TRBV4-1 and TRBJ1-1; D ambiguous. CDR1 and CDR2 (germline): MGHRA, YSYEKL. The ends were cut back, 1 base at V and 4 bases at J, with 7 bases in the middle. The CDR3 totals 13 residues.

This chain joins TRBV10-3 and TRBJ1-1, with TRBD1 identical over 10 bases. Looked up from germline, CDR1 is ENHRY and CDR2 is SYGVKD. J lost 3 bases, V lost 3 bases, and 10 bases had no gene match. The CDR3 has 17 amino acids. The CDR3 reads CAISDGTGVLGDTEAFF. The CDR3 DNA sequence: TGTGCCATCAGTGATGGGACAGGGGTTCTAGGGGACACTGAAGCTTTCTTT.

The chain uses TRBV7-2 and TRBJ2-3; 7 nucleotides line up with TRBD2. Germline V CDR1 and CDR2: SGHTA, FQGNSA. V shed 7 bases and J 4 bases; nucleotides not matched to a gene: 14. The CDR3 runs 16 residues. In DNA, the CDR3 is TGTGCCAGCACTAGCGTTGGAGGGAGGGCGGCAGATACGCAGTATTTT. Encoded protein: CASTSVGGRAADTQYF.

The J gene is TRBJ2-7, the V gene TRBV4-3; 9 bases line up with TRBD1. Trimming at V came to 0 bases and at J to 4 bases, leaving 4 bases not matched to a gene. The CDR3 consists of 15 residues. Germline assignment: CDR1 LGHNA and CDR2 YSLEER. The CDR3: CASSQDRTGDYEQYF. CDR3 bases: TGCGCCAGCAGCCAAGATCGGACAGGGGATTACGAGCAGTACTTC.

This clone has more than one count but fewer than ten. The chain carries TRBV6-6 and TRBJ1-1, with D possibly matching TRBD1 (5 bases). The CDR3 covers 13 residues. V dropped 2 bases and J dropped 4 bases, with 8 bases sitting between them. Germline V gene lookup returns CDR1 MNHNY and CDR2 SVGAGI (reference sequence). CDR3 region: CASSYGGSTEAFF. The CDR3 DNA reads TGTGCCAGCAGTTACGGGGGGAGCACTGAAGCTTTCTTT.

This sequence joins TRBV11-3 and TRBJ2-2; a possible D gene is TRBD1 (6 bases). The CDR3 runs to 15 residues. The ends were cut back, 5 bases at V and 1 base at J, with 11 bases in the middle. CDR1 and CDR2 (germline): SGHNT, YENEEA. The CDR3 protein is CASSVSGQNTGELFF. The CDR3 nucleotides read TGTGCCAGCAGCGTTTCGGGACAGAACACCGGGGAGCTGTTTTTT. The full variable domain, completed using reference TRBV11-3 and TRBJ2-2, is EAGVVQSPRYKIIEKKQPVAFWCNPISGHNTLYWYLQNLGQGPELLIRYENEEAVDDSQLPKDRFSAERLKGVDSTLKIQPAELGDSAVYLCASSVSGQNTGELFFGEGSRLTVL.

The chain recombines TRBV19 with TRBJ1-1; D is uncertain. Germline V lookup: CDR1 LNHDA, CDR2 SQIVND (reference sequence). The CDR3 has 16 amino acids. Trimming cost V 7 bases and J 1 base, with 19 bases left between them. The CDR3 sequence: CASTLGRLRENTEAFF. In DNA form, the CDR3 reads TGTGCCAGTACATTAGGGAGGTTGAGGGAGAACACTGAAGCTTTCTTT.

The chain links TRBV15 to TRBJ2-1; TRBD2 is a possible D gene (5 bases). From germline, CDR1 is LNHNV and CDR2 YYDKDF (reference sequence). V lost 0 bases to trimming and J lost 9 bases, with 15 bases between them. CDR3 length equals 15 residues. The CDR3 DNA reads TGTGCCACCAGCAGAGATAGAGGGTATATAGGTGAGCAGTTCTTC. This sequence encodes CATSRDRGYIGEQFF.